This TCR beta chain is drawn from a study of STAT3 mutations in large granular lymphocyte leukemia. Germline V gives CDR1 MGHRA, CDR2 YSYEKL. The trim removed 1 base at V and 6 bases at J, leaving 11 bases unmatched. The CDR3 contains 17 residues. Clones were read by immunoSEQ multiplex PCR, and TCRdb kept only the in-frame ones, dropping some. In the table there are about 10,000 clones, 88% of which are singletons. Findings of the study overall: Every T-LGLL patient had at least one immunodominant TCRbeta clonotype.

This clone occurred a few times. The antigen is not known. The chain has TRBV4-1 and TRBJ2-3, with 9 bases lining up with TRBD2. The receptor comes from a man in his sixties with T-cell large granular lymphocyte leukemia. Some clones in this sample may be carry-over from other donors' samples. Sequencing was carried out using peripheral blood mononuclear cells. CDR3 DNA: TGCGCCAGCAGCCAAGTCTCCAGGCGGGAGGGTGGGGATACGCAGTATTTT. Protein sequence: CASSQVSRREGGDTQYF.